The clone carrying this T cell receptor beta chain was seen repeatedly, ten times or more. The data are from a study of regulatory T cells in long-lasting Graves disease. TCR beta libraries were built with iRepertoire HTBI primers and Arm-PCR of CDR3 regions. TCRdb passed the multiplex PCR reads through MiXCR, listing each CDR3 protein once. The sample lists a few hundred thousand distinct CDR3 sequences, about an eighth occurring once. Sample time point: newly diagnosed GD, antithyroid drugs for less than 3 months. Extracted RNA from PBMCs served as the source of the TCR library. V was pared by 6 bases and J by 0 bases, with 17 bases between. Germline V gene sequence: CDR1 SGHTA, CDR2 FQGNSA. This CDR3 contains 16 residues. This sample was also put to use in a study of T cells in Graves' hyperthyroidism and ophthalmopathy. As reported in that work: Graves' hyperthyroidism was deemed stable given no ophthalmopathy progression within 18 months.

The specimen was peripheral blood mononuclear cells (PBMCs), collected at new diagnosis, from a patient treated with antithyroid drugs. The clonotype originates from a woman aged 18-29 years with Graves disease. The J gene is TRBJ2-5, the V gene TRBV7-2; tentative D call: TRBD1 (6 bases). The CDR3 spells CASRAARTAYQETQYF. CDR3 DNA: TGTGCCAGCAGGGCTGCGCGGACAGCGTACCAAGAGACCCAGTACTTC.